What follows are 2 T cell receptor beta chains derived from one specimen sequenced in a study of Ad26.COV2.S vaccination and SARS-CoV-2 variants. Documented treatment: roughly 18 received Ad26.COV2.S at low or high dose, single or two shots; 5 received placebo; per-sample allocation not given. On day 63 after the first injection, vaccine and placebo recipients gave samples. Sequencing was performed with immunoSEQ multiplex PCR; in TCRdb, only in-frame clones are kept and a portion is missing. The sample shows some 480,000 clones, roughly 85% of them seen only once. The source material was peripheral blood, sampled in a trial of Ad26.COV2.S vaccine versus placebo. These receptors all come from a person aged 18-60 years who received the Ad26.COV2.S COVID-19 vaccine or a placebo.

This clone was seen only a few times. The chain joins TRBV4-1 to TRBJ2-7; D unresolved. This CDR3 contains 14 residues. V shed 4 bases and J shed 3 bases, with 13 bases lying between them. From germline, CDR1 is MGHRA and CDR2 YSYEKL. The CDR3: CASSPPLSIYEQYF. In nucleotides, the CDR3 is TGCGCCAGCAGCCCGCCACTCAGCATCTACGAGCAGTACTTC.

This clone was detected only once. The chain links TRBV9 to TRBJ1-6; D not certain. This CDR3 spans 14 amino acids. CDR1 and CDR2 (germline): SGDLS, YYNGEE. Trimming left V 5 bases short and J 5 bases short, with 11 bases between. CDR3 loop: CASSSDGNNSPLHF. CDR3 coding DNA: TGTGCCAGCAGTTCGGACGGTAATAATTCACCCCTCCACTTT.